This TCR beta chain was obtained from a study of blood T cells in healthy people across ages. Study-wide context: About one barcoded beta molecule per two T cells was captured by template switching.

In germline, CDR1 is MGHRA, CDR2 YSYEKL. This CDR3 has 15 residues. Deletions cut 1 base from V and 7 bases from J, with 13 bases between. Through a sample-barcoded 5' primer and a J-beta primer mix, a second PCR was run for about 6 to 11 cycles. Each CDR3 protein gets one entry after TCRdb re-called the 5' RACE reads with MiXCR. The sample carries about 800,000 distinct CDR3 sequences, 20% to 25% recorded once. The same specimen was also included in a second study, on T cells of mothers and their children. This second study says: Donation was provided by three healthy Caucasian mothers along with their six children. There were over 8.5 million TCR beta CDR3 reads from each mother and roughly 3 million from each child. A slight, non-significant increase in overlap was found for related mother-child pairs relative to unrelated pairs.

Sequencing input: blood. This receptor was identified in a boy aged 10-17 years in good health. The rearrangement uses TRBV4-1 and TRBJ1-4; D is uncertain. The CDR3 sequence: CASSQGAGPGEKLFF. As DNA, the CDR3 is TGCGCCAGCAGCCAAGGGGCCGGACCCGGTGAAAAACTGTTTTTT.